This entry concerns a single T cell receptor beta chain. V lost 2 bases, J lost 4 bases, and 14 bases lay in between. Germline V gene sequence: CDR1 MNHNY, CDR2 SVGAGI (reference sequence). This CDR3 region has 15 residues. This specimen comes from a study of blood T cell repertoires in COVID-19. The data were produced by immunoSEQ multiplex PCR, yet TCRdb's version contains in-frame clones alone and is incomplete. The table shows around 270,000 clones, with 87% occurring only once. The gene calls are TRBV6-6 and TRBJ1-1; possibly TRBD1 for D (5 bases). Sequencing was carried out using peripheral blood. The receptor's source is a woman between 45 and 65 years old with acute or convalescent COVID-19. For the CDR3, the DNA is TGTGCCAGCAGTTACGGGCGGGGGAGGATCACTGAAGCTTTCTTT. It specifies CASSYGRGRITEAFF.